This T cell receptor beta chain derives from a study of identical twins' blood T cells (dated by TCRdb to the early 2010s). For the study in its entirety: The roughly 12 libraries, six for the alpha chain and six for the beta chain, yielded around 50 million Illumina reads in total. Using next-generation sequencing, the study compared the TCR alpha and beta chain repertoires of three pairs of monozygous twins to assess how genetics influences repertoire formation.

Six healthy women forming three monozygous twin pairs were used as donors. All three twin pairs had been raised together and were thought likely to have encountered the same vaccines and infectious agents. RNA was isolated from peripheral blood mononuclear cells and used to prepare TCR cDNA libraries. General conclusions and limits of the study: The study stated that the proposed role of the TCRalpha J segment in MHC recognition during thymic selection needs to be validated by independent studies. Because the twins were raised together, environmental influences could not be ruled out as an explanation for the similarity between twins. Looking at the most abundant TCRbeta clonotypes, every donor had more CDR3 sequences in common with her twin than with unrelated donors. The count of CDR3 clonotypes shared by two donors depended mainly on the product of the two donors' cloneset sizes, and twins did not clearly depart from this trend. V gene usage was reported to be markedly more similar within twin pairs than between unrelated donors, even among non-selected out-of-frame TCRbeta clonotypes.

For this clonotype: Its antigen remains undetermined. The input lacks base qualities; no much larger clone sits a single base away.

The CDR3 holds 14 amino acids from the cysteine to the phenylalanine. Solely the CDR3 DNA is kept, with 42 bases framed from the first base. V and J are truncated by 3 bases and 4 bases respectively, leaving an intervening sequence of 13 bases. The germline V gene encodes CDR1 GTSNPN and CDR2 SVGIG (reference sequence). The library was made by 5' RACE. TCRdb names Illumina Genome Analyzer IIx as the instrument used. The RNA-based TCR cDNA libraries were made using a previously described protocol that was modified in several ways. To prevent cross-contamination, barcodes specific to each sample were added to both ends of every TCR cDNA library during cDNA synthesis and amplification. The study's processing was this. Each library contained about 2 to 3.6 million CDR3-containing reads, and somewhere between about 95,000 and nearly 550,000 clonotypes were identified for each individual. Reads with improper barcode index combinations were discarded, and clonesets were then built for each library with the MiTCR software. MiTCR filtered or rescued low-quality reads and corrected PCR and sequencing errors when assembling CDR3 clonotypes. Artificial out-of-frame clonotypes were removed by being mapped to in-frame sequences, with one indel in the CDR3 allowed. Similarity of V and J gene usage between donors was measured as Jensen-Shannon divergence divided by mean entropy. TCRdb handled the public reads itself, with Q25 trimming in fastp and clone calling in MiXCR, and kept productive beta chains. Each entry is one CDR3 protein sequence, shown with its most common DNA and genes. The V and J calls were not made by the authors but by TCRdb's processing. In all, the sample holds 400,000 or so distinct CDR3 sequences, and roughly 27% of those were seen once. 6.1% of the sample is held by the ten biggest clonotypes.

The sequenced material came from PBMCs. This chain joins TRBV30 to TRBJ1-5; the D region possibly corresponds to TRBD1 (6 bases align). This receptor was taken from a woman between 18 and 50 years old in good health. The CDR3 reads as follows: CAWRGQTDNQPQHF. The sequenced DNA is TGTGCCTGGAGAGGACAGACTGATAATCAGCCCCAGCATTTT.